This TCR beta chain was recorded in a study of regulatory T cells in long-lasting Graves disease. As for the study in general: Graves' patients diagnosed newly had used antithyroid drugs under 3 months. Whole-study findings and limits: New patients shared 750 to 1,000 public clonotypes, fewer than the approximately 2,500 shared by persistent patients. The small sample size may have reduced accuracy.

Arm-PCR with iRepertoire HTBI primers amplified the CDR3 regions for these TCR beta libraries. TCRdb passed the multiplex PCR reads through MiXCR, listing each CDR3 protein once. There are 600,000 to 650,000 distinct CDR3 sequences in the sample; approximately 15% occur only once, and approximately 18% lies in the top ten. Concerning this clonotype itself: The antigen is not known.

The sample's time point: newly diagnosed GD, antithyroid drugs for less than 3 months. PBMC-extracted RNA yielded the TCR library. CDR1 is MNHEY and CDR2 is SVGEGT in the germline V gene. This CDR3 comprises 13 residues. The J segment lost 9 bases and the V segment lost 6 bases, leaving 9 bases of the junction unmatched. These sequences were also reported in another study, on T cells in Graves' hyperthyroidism and ophthalmopathy.

Material: peripheral blood mononuclear cells (PBMCs), obtained at new diagnosis, from a patient treated with antithyroid drugs. The receptor's source is a woman aged 25 to 39 with Graves disease. The V call is TRBV6-2 or TRBV6-3, the J call TRBJ2-7; 9 positions agree with TRBD1. CDR3 residues: CASRRDRALSQYF. The CDR3 DNA reads as TGTGCCAGCAGAAGGGACAGGGCCCTGTCGCAGTACTTC.